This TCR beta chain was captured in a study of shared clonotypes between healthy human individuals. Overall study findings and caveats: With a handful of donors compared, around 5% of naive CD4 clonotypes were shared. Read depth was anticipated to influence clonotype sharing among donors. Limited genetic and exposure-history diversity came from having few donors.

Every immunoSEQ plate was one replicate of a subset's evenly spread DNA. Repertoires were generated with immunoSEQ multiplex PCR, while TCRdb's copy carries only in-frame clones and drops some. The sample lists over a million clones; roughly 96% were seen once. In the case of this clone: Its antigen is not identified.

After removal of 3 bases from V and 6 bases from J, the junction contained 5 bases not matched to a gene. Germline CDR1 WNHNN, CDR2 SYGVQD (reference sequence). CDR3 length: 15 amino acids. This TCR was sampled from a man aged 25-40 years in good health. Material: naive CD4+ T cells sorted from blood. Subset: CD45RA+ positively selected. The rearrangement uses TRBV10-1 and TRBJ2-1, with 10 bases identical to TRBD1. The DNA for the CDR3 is TGCGCCAGCAGTGACCCGGGACAGGGGACCAATGAGCAGTTCTTC. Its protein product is CASSDPGQGTNEQFF.